This TCR beta chain originates from a study of OX40 agonist ivuxolimab in advanced cancers. Comment on this clone: Its antigen is undetermined.

V dropped 7 bases and J dropped 2 bases, with 8 bases sitting between them. CDR3 length equals 11 residues. CDR1 is DFQATT, CDR2 SNEGSKA, per germline (reference sequence). Repertoires were generated with immunoSEQ multiplex PCR, while TCRdb's copy carries only in-frame clones and drops some. The repertoire has 130,000 or so clones, over 75% of them found once; the top ten carry 1.1%. The investigators sampled blood at baseline, at cycle 4 day 1, and at cycle 7 day 1. Study-wide results and caveats: Clonal expansion from baseline to week 6 occurred in both CD4+ and CD8+ T cells.

The material was CD4+ or CD8+ T cells sorted from blood, obtained in a trial of the OX40 agonist ivuxolimab. The source of this sequence is an adult with an advanced solid tumor such as melanoma, head and neck, liver or kidney cancer. This rearrangement joins TRBV20-1 to TRBJ1-2; D remains unclear. Here the CDR3 reads CSESGNYGYTF. Here the CDR3 DNA reads TGCAGTGAGTCTGGAAACTATGGCTACACCTTC.